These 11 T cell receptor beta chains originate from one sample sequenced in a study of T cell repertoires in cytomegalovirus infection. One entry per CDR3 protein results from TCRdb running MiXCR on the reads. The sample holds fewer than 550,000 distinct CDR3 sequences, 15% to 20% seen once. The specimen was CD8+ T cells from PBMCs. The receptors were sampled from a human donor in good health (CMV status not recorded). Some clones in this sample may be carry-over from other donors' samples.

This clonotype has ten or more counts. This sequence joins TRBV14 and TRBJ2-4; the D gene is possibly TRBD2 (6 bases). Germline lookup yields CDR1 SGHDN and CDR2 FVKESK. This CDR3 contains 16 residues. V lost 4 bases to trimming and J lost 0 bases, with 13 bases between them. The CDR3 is CASSPRRGLAKNIQYF. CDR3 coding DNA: TGTGCCAGCAGCCCCAGGAGGGGACTAGCCAAAAACATTCAGTACTTC.

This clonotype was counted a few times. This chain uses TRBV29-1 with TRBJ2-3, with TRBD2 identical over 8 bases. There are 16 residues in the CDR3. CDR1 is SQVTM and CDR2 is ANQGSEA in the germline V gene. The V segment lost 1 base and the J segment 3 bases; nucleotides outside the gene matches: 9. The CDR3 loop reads CSVEVFLGGRTDTQYF. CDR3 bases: TGCAGCGTTGAAGTCTTTCTGGGCGGGAGGACAGATACGCAGTATTTT.

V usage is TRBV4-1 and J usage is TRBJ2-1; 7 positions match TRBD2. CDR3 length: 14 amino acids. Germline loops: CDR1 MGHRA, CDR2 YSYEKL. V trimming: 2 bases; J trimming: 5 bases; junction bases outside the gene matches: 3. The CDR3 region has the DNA TGCGCCAGCAGCCAAACTAGCGCTGACAATGAGCAGTTCTTC. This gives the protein CASSQTSADNEQFF.

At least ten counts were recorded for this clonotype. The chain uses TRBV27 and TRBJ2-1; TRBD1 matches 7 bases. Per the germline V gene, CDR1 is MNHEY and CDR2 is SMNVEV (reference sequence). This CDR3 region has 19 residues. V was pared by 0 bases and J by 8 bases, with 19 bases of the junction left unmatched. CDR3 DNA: TGTGCCAGCAGTTTATCGGGTGCCACAGGGGCCCCTCCTGGGGATGAGCAGTTCTTC. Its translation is CASSLSGATGAPPGDEQFF.

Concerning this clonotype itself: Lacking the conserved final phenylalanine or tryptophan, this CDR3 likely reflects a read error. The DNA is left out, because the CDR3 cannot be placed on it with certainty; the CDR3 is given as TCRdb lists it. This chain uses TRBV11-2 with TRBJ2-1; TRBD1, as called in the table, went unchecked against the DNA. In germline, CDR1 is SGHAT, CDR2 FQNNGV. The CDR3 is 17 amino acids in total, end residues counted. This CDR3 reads CASSLDSTGGMGDEQFL.

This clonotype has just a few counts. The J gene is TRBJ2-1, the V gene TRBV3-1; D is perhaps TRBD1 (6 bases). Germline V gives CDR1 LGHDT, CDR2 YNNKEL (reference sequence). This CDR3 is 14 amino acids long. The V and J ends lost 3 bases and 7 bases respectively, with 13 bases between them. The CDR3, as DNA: TGTGCCAGCAGCCAGACACACAGGGAAAATGAGCAGTTCTTC. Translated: CASSQTHRENEQFF.

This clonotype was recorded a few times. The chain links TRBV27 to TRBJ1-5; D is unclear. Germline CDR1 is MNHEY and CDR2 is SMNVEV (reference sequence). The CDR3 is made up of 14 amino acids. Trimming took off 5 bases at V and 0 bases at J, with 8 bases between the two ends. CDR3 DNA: TGTGCCAGCAGTCCCGTATATAGCAATCAGCCCCAGCATTTT. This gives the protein CASSPVYSNQPQHF.

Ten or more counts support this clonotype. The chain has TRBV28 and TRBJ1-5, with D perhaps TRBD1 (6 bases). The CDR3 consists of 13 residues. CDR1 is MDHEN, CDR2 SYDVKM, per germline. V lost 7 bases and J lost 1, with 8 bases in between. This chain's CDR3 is CASKDSSNQPQHF. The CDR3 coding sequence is TGTGCCAGCAAGGACAGCAGCAATCAGCCCCAGCATTTT. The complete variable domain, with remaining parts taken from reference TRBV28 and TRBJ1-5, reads DVKVTQSSRYLVKRTGEKVFLECVQDMDHENMFWYRQDPGLGLRLIYFSYDVKMKEKGDIPEGYSVSREKKERFSLILESASTNQTSMYLCASKDSSNQPQHFGDGTRLSIL.

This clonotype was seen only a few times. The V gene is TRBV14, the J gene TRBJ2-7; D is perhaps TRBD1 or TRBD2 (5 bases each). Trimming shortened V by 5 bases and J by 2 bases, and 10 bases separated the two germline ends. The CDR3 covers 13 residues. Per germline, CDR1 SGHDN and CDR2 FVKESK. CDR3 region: CASSGRQTYEQYF. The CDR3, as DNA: TGTGCCAGCAGCGGGAGACAGACCTACGAGCAGTACTTC.

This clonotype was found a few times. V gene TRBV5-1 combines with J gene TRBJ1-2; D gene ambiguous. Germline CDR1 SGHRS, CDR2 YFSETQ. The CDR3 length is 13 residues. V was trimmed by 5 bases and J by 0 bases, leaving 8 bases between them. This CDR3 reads CASSQATNYGYTF. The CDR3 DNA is TGCGCCAGCAGTCAGGCGACTAACTATGGCTACACCTTC.

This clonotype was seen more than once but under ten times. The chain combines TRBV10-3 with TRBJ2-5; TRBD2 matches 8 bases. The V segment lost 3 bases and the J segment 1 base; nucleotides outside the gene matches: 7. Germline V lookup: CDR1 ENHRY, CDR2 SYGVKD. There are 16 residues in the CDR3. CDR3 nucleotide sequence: TGTGCCATCAGTGACCCCGGGGGGGGCGCCCAAGAGACCCAGTACTTC. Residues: CAISDPGGGAQETQYF.